This T cell receptor beta chain originates from a study of T cells in Graves' hyperthyroidism and ophthalmopathy. Findings and limits, study-wide: Within blood appeared most thyroid clonotypes that had expanded above 0.001.

The investigators amplified TCR beta CDR3 regions from RNA transcripts. When the TCR CDR3 underwent first-round RT-PCR, the HTBI primer set was used. TCRdb analysed the multiplex PCR reads with MiXCR anew, one entry per CDR3 protein. The table shows 340,000 or so distinct CDR3 sequences, with roughly 17% occurring only once. No progression to ophthalmopathy during 18 months of follow-up defined stable disease. Remarks on this clonotype: Its antigen remains unidentified.

V lost 11 bases, J lost 5 bases, and 18 bases stayed unmatched. Germline V lookup: CDR1 SNHLY, CDR2 FYNNEI. CDR3 length equals 16 residues. The chain joins TRBV2 to TRBJ1-2, with 9 bases identical to TRBD1. The material sequenced was blood. The TCR was taken from a young man with Graves' hyperthyroidism. CDR3 in DNA: TGTGCCTCCTTGGGGGACAGGGAGGGACGGTGGTATGGCTACACCTTC. As protein: CASLGDREGRWYGYTF. The full variable domain, its missing parts supplied by reference TRBV2 and TRBJ1-2, is EPEVTQTPSHQVTQMGQEVILRCVPISNHLYFYWYRQILGQKVEFLVSFYNNEISEKSEIFDDQFSVERPDGSNFTLKIRSTKLEDSAMYFCASLGDREGRWYGYTFGSGTRLTVV.